The text below deals with one TCR beta chain. What it binds is unknown. This sample was taken from a study of beta chain features in type 1 diabetes. Germline CDR1 and CDR2: LGHNA and YNFKEQ. Unmatched junction bases numbered 2, after V lost 3 bases and J lost 5 bases. The CDR3 extends over 14 amino acids. Regarding the study as a whole: TCRB CDR3s from Type 1 diabetes patients were moderately but significantly shorter in all four CD4+ subsets.

What was sequenced were expressed TCRB transcripts, since all of the isolated RNA had been reverse transcribed. Measured with immunoSEQ multiplex PCR; TCRdb has only the in-frame clones, and not every one. The sample yields about 180,000 clones, 13% seen once. The rearrangement links TRBV4-2 to TRBJ1-4; 8 positions agree with TRBD1. Specimen: central memory CD4+ T cells from blood. This TCR was recovered from a woman younger than 30 in good health. The CDR3 DNA reads as TGTGCCAGCAGCCATGGACAGGGAAATGAAAAACTGTTTTTT. Protein product: CASSHGQGNEKLFF.